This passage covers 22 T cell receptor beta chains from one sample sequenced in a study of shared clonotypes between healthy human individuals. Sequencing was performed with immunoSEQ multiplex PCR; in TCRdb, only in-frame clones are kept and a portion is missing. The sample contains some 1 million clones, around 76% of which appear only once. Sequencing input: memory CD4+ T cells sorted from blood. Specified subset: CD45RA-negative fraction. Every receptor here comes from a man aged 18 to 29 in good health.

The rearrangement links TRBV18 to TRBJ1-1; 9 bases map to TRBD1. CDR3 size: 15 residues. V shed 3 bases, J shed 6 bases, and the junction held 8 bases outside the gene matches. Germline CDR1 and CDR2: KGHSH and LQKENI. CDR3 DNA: TGTGCCAGCTCACCTCCGGGACAGGGTCGGGCTGAAGCTTTCTTT. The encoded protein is CASSPPGQGRAEAFF.

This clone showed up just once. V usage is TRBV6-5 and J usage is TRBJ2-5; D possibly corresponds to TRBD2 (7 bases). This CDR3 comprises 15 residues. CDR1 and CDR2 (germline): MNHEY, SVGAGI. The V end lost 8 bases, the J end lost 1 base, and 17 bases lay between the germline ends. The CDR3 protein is CASRGAGASQETQYF. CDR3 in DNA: TGTGCCAGCCGGGGGGCGGGGGCCTCCCAAGAGACCCAGTACTTC.

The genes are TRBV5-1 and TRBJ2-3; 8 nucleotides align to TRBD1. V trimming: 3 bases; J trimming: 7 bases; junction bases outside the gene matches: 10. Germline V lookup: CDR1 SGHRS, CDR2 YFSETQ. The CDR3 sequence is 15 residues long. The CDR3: CASSSGQGASNTQYF. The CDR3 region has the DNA TGCGCCAGCAGCTCAGGGCAGGGGGCATCAAATACGCAGTATTTT.

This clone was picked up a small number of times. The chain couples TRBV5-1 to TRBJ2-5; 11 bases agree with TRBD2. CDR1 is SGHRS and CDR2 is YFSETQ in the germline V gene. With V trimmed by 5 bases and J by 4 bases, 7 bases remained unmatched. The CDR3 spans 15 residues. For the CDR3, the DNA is TGCGCCAGCAGTAGCGGGGGGGCTGTTATAGAGACCCAGTACTTC. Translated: CASSSGGAVIETQYF.

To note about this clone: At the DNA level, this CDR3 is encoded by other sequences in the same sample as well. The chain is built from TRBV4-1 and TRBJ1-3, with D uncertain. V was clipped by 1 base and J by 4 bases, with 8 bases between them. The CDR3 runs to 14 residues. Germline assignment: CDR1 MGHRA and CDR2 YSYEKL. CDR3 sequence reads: CASSQGGLGNTIYF. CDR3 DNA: TGCGCCAGCAGCCAAGGTGGCCTAGGAAACACCATATATTTT.

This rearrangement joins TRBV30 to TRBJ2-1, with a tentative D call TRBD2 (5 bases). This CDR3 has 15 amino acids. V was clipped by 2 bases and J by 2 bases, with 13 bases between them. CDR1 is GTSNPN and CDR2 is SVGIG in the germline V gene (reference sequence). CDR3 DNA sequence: TGTGCCTGGAGTAAGGCGGGTGGGCCCTACAATGAGCAGTTCTTC. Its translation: CAWSKAGGPYNEQFF.

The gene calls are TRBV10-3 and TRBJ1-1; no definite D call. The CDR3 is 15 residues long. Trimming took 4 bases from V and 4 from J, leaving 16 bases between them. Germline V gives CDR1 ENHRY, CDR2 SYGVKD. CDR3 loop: CAISVSSGLSTEAFF. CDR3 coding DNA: TGTGCCATCAGTGTTTCATCGGGGTTGAGCACTGAAGCTTTCTTT.

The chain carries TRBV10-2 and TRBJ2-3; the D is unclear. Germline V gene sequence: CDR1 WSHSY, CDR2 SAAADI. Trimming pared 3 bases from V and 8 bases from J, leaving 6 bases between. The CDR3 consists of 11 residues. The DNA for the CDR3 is TGCGCCAGCAGTGAAGCCTTTACGCAGTATTTT. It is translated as CASSEAFTQYF.

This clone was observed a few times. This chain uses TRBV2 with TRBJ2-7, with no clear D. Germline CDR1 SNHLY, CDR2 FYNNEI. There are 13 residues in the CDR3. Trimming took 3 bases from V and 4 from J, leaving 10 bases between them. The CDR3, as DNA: TGTGCCAGCAGTGAGGGGAACTTGTACGAGCAGTACTTC. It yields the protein CASSEGNLYEQYF.

CDR3 in amino acids: CASLASGTQETQYF. Here the CDR3 DNA reads TGTGCCAGCCTTGCATCCGGGACCCAAGAGACCCAGTACTTC. The chain combines TRBV6-4 with TRBJ2-5, with D perhaps TRBD1 or TRBD2 (5 bases each). CDR3 length: 14 residues. V lost 8 bases and J 1 base, leaving 14 bases between the germline ends. Germline V gene lookup returns CDR1 MRHNA and CDR2 SNTAGT.

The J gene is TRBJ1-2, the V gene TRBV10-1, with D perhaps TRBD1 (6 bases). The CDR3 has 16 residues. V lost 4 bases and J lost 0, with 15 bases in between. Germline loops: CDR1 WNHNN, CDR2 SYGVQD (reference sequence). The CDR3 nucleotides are TGCGCCAGCAGTGCCAGCAGGGGCGAAACTAACTATGGCTACACCTTC. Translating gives CASSASRGETNYGYTF.

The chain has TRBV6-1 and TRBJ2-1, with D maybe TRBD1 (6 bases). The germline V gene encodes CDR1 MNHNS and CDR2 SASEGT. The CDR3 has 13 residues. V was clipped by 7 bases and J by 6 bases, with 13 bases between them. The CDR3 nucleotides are TGTGCCAGCATTTTGACAGGAGGCAATGAGCAGTTCTTC. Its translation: CASILTGGNEQFF.

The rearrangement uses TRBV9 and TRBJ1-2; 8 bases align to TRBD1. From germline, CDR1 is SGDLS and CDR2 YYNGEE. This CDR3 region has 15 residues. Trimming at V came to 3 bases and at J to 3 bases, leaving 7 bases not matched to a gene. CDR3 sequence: CASSGRTGLDYGYTF. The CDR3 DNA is TGTGCCAGCAGCGGACGGACAGGGCTCGACTATGGCTACACCTTC.

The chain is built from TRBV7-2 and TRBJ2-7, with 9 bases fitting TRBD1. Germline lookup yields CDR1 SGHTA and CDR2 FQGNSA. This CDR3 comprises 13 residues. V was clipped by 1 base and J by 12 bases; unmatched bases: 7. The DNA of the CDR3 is TGTGCCAGCAGCTTAGTAAGACAGGGGGAGTGGTACTTC. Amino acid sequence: CASSLVRQGEWYF.

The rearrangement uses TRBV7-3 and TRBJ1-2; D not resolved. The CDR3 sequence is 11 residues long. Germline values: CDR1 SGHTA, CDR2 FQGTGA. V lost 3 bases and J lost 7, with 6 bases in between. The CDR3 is CASSFQIGYTF. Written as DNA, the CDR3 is TGTGCCAGCAGCTTCCAGATTGGCTACACCTTC. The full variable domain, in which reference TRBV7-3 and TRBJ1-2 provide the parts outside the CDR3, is GAGVSQTPSNKVTEKGKYVELRCDPISGHTALYWYRQSLGQGPEFLIYFQGTGAADDSGLPNDRFFAVRPEGSVSTLKIQRTERGDSAVYLCASSFQIGYTFGSGTRLTVV.

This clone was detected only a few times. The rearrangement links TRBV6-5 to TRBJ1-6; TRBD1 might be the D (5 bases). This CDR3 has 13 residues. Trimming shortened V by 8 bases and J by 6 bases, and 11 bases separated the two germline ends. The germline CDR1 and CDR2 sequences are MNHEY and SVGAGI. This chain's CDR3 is CASRRGGNSPLHF. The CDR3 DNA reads TGTGCCAGCCGGAGGGGTGGTAATTCACCCCTCCACTTT.

In DNA form, the CDR3 reads TGTGCCAGCAACTACCCCCAATGGGGGACGCCGAACACCGGGGAGCTGTTTTTT. Translating it yields CASNYPQWGTPNTGELFF. This chain connects TRBV28 to TRBJ2-2; D is perhaps TRBD1 or TRBD2 (5 bases each). This CDR3 spans 18 amino acids. Germline lookup yields CDR1 MDHEN and CDR2 SYDVKM. The V and J ends lost 7 bases and 0 bases respectively, with 21 bases between them.

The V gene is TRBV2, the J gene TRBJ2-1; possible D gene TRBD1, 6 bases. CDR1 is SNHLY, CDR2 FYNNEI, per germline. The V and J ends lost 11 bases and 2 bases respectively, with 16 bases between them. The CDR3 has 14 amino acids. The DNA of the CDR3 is TGTGCCGGCCGGGGAGAGGGGGCCTACAATGAGCAGTTCTTC. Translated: CAGRGEGAYNEQFF.

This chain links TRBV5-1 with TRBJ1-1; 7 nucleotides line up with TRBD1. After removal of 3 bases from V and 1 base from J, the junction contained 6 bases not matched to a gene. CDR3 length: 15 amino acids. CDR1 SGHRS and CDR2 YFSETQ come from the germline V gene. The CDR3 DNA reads TGCGCCAGCAGCTGGTCGACAGGGACGAACACTGAAGCTTTCTTT. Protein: CASSWSTGTNTEAFF.

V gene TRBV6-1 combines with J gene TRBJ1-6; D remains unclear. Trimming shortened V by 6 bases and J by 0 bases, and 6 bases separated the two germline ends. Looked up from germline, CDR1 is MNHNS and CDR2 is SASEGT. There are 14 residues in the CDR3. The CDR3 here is CASRTSSYNSPLHF. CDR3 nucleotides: TGTGCCAGCAGGACTAGCTCCTATAATTCACCCCTCCACTTT.

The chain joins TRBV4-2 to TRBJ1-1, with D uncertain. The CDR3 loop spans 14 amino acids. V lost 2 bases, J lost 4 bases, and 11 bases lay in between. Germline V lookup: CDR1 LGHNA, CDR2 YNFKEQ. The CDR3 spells CASSQKVVGTEAFF. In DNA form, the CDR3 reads TGTGCCAGCAGCCAAAAGGTGGTCGGCACTGAAGCTTTCTTT.

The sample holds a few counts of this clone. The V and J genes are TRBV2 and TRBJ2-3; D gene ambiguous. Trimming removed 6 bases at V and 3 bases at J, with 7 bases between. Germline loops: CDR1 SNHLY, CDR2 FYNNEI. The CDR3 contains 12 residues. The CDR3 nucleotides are TGTGCCAGCAGACTGGAGACAGATACGCAGTATTTT. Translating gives CASRLETDTQYF.